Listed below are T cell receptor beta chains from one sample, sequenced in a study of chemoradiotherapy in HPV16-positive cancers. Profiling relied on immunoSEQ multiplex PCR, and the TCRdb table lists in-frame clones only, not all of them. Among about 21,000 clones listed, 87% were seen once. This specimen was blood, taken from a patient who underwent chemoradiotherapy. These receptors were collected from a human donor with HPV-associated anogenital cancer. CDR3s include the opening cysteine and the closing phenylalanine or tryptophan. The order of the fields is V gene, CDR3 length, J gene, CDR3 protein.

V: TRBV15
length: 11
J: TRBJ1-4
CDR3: CATSRDFHLFF

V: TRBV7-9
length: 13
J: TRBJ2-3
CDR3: CASAPWEPDTQYF

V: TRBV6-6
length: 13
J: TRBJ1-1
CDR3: CASSPRGNTEAFF

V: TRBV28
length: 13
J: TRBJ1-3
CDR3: CASSPGRPNTIYF

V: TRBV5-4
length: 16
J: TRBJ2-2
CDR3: CASSFGSYANTGELFF

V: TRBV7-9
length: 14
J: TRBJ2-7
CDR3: CASSHPQGLGEQYF

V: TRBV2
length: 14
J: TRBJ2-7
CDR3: CASSVSSTSYEQYF

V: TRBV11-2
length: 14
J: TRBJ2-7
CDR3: CASSLVIDRTDQYF

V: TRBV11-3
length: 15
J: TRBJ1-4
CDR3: CASSPGQDRSEKLFF

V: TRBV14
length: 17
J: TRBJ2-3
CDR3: CASSQVGGRARTDTQYF

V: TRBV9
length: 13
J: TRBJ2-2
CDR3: CASSVQGVGELFF

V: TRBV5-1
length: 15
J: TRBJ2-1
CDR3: CASSLIAGGLGEQFF

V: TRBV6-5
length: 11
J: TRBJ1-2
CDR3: CASRSDSGYTF

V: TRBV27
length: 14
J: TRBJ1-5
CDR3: CASSLAGDNQPQHF

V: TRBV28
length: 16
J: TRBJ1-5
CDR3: CASSFESQGAGQPQHF

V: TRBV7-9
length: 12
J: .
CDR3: CASSLGVYEQYF

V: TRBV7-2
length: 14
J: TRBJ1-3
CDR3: CASSSGQGGNTIYF

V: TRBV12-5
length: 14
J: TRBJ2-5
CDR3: CAPLEGTGQETQYF

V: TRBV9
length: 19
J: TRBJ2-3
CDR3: CASSAPLAGAGGLVNTQYF

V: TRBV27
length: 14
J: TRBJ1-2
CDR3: CASRVSGANYGYTF

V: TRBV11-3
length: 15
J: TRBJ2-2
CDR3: CASMTASTITGELFF

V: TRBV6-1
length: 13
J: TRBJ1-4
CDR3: CASMKATAEKLFF

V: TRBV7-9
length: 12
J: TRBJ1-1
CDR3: CASSATGTEAFF

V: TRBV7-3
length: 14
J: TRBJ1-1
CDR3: CASSLSSPNTEAFF

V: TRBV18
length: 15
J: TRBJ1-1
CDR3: CASSPDRSMNTEAFF

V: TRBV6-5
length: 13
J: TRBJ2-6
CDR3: CARTDLGANVLTF

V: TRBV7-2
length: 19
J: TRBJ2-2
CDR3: CASSLLLAGALSGGGELFF

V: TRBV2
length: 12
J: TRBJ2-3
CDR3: CASRREGDTQYF

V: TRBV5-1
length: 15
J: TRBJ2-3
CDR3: CASRLAGTSTDTQYF

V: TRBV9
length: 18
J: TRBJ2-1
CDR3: CASSVEPAGGWSYNEQFF

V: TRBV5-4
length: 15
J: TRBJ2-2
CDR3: CASSLGGSGTGELFF

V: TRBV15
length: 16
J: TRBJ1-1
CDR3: CATSRDLTGANTEAFF

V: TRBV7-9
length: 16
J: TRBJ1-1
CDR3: CASSLSGGTGATEAFF

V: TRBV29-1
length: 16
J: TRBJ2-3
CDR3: CSVEKLAGVGTDTQYF